Detailed here is one TCR beta chain. These data originate in a study of neoadjuvant anti-PD-1 for oral cavity cancer. Profiled with immunoSEQ multiplex PCR; TCRdb holds only in-frame clones, not every one. Of some 15,000 clones in the sample, just over 70% were seen once. The sample here was PBMCs, taken before nivolumab (anti-PD-1) treatment. This receptor was identified in a person aged 35-80 years with oral cavity squamous cell carcinoma.

The CDR3 sequence: CASSVTGGANGANVLTF. The CDR3, as DNA: TGTGCCAGCAGCGTTACAGGGGGCGCGAATGGGGCCAACGTCCTGACTTTC. V usage is TRBV9 and J usage is TRBJ2-6, with 9 positions matching TRBD1. The CDR3 is made up of 17 amino acids. V shed 2 bases and J 3 bases; nucleotides not matched to a gene: 6. The germline V gene encodes CDR1 SGDLS and CDR2 YYNGEE. Looking up the rest from reference TRBV9 and TRBJ2-6 gives the full variable domain: DSGVTQTPKHLITATGQRVTLRCSPRSGDLSVYWYQQSLDQGLQFLIQYYNGEERAKGNILERFSAQQFPDLHSELNLSSLELGDSALYFCASSVTGGANGANVLTFGAGSRLTVL.